Given below is one T cell receptor (beta chain) in context. The data originate from a study of blood T cell repertoires in COVID-19. Trimming removed 2 bases at V and 8 bases at J, with 15 bases between. This CDR3 spans 14 amino acids. The germline V gene has CDR1 SGHVS and CDR2 FNYEAQ. Original handling: Reference gene primers were amplified, and this amplification served to estimate nucleated cell counts. Sequencing used immunoSEQ multiplex PCR; TCRdb keeps in-frame clones, though not all of them. V and J calls and clone size are as listed in that table; D and trimming were resolved from the DNA. The table includes about 120,000 clones, about nine tenths detected once.

This sequence joins TRBV7-6 and TRBJ1-2; D is perhaps TRBD1 (5 bases). Sequencing used peripheral blood. This clonotype was sampled from a human donor with active COVID-19. The donor label of this sample is uncertain. The CDR3 bases are TGTGCCAGCAGCTTAATTGGACTGGGGGGAGGCTACACCTTC. Protein product: CASSLIGLGGGYTF.